The 27 T cell receptor beta chains reported below all come from one sample, sequenced in a study of beta chain bispecific antibodies for T cell cancers. General study results and limits: Most targeted TRBV signal came from the leukemia cell line cells, not normal T cells. Anti-TRBV12 exposure, compared with anti-CD19, reduced the TRBV12-3 proportion of TRBV signal by about 99%.

Expansion lasted two to four days, with either anti-CD3 antibody OKT3 or CD3/CD28 beads. These receptors have no known antigen. Using its own MiXCR run on the 5' RACE reads, TCRdb lists one record per CDR3 protein. The sample comprises about 20,000 distinct CDR3 sequences, about 2% of which are singletons, and about 5.5% rests with the top ten. Sequences were derived from healthy donor T cells cultured with leukemia cells, sampled from a culture containing a bispecific antibody targeting TCR Vbeta12. The receptors stem from a human donor in good health. Some clones in this sample may be carry-over from other donors' samples.

This clonotype was observed at least ten times. The chain has TRBV15 and TRBJ1-2, with 7 bases fitting TRBD1. This CDR3 comprises 16 residues. Germline-derived CDR1 and CDR2 are LNHNV and YYDKDF (reference sequence). Trimming took 3 bases from V and 6 from J; bases not matched to a gene: 13. CDR3 DNA sequence: TGTGCCACCAGCAGTCCCGACAGGGTTGATAGGAATGGCTACACCTTC. As protein: CATSSPDRVDRNGYTF.

This clonotype was detected many times. The rearrangement uses TRBV6-5 and TRBJ1-2; D perhaps matches TRBD1 (5 bases). V lost 4 bases and J lost 1, with 13 bases in between. Germline-derived CDR1 and CDR2 are MNHEY and SVGAGI. This CDR3 is 15 amino acids long. The CDR3 DNA follows: TGTGCCAGCAGTTCGGTGGGGGGGATTAACTATGGCTACACCTTC. It encodes CASSSVGGINYGYTF.

In this sample, this clonotype turned up many times. The J gene is TRBJ1-4, the V gene TRBV20-1; TRBD1 agrees at 8 bases. Germline-derived CDR1 and CDR2 are DFQATT and SNEGSKA (reference sequence). Trimming at V came to 3 bases and at J to 5 bases, leaving 8 bases not matched to a gene. This CDR3 has 15 amino acids. CDR3 bases: TGCAGTGCTAGCAGGGGGCTAGGGAAAAATGAAAAACTGTTTTTT. Encoded protein: CSASRGLGKNEKLFF.

This clonotype was recorded many times. The chain joins TRBV6-1 to TRBJ2-3; D ambiguous. CDR1 is MNHNS and CDR2 is SASEGT in the germline V gene. V lost 0 bases and J lost 5, with 3 bases in between. The CDR3 length is 12 residues. The CDR3 loop is CASSEAKDTQYF. The CDR3 region has the DNA TGTGCCAGCAGTGAAGCTAAAGATACGCAGTATTTT.

There are a few counts of this clonotype. The J gene is TRBJ1-1, the V gene TRBV6-2 or TRBV6-3, with TRBD1 identical over 7 bases. With 4 bases clipped from V and 0 bases from J, the junction kept 8 bases outside the gene matches. The germline V gene encodes CDR1 MNHEY and CDR2 SVGEGT. CDR3 length equals 16 residues. CDR3 DNA sequence: TGTGCCAGCAGTTTGCCGCATGGGACAGTGAACACTGAAGCTTTCTTT. Its protein product is CASSLPHGTVNTEAFF.

This clonotype has at least ten counts. The chain employs TRBV6-5 and TRBJ2-7; TRBD1 might be the D (6 bases). From germline, CDR1 is MNHEY and CDR2 SVGAGI. The length of the CDR3 is 12 residues. V was shortened by 3 bases and J by 4 bases, with 7 bases between the two germline ends. The CDR3 loop reads CASSYQGYEQYF. CDR3 nucleotide sequence: TGTGCCAGCAGTTATCAGGGGTACGAGCAGTACTTC.

This clonotype was observed many times. This chain links TRBV14 with TRBJ2-7; D is tentatively TRBD1 or TRBD2 (5 bases each). The CDR3 extends over 16 amino acids. Germline-derived CDR1 and CDR2 are SGHDN and FVKESK. Trimming took 0 bases from V and 0 from J, leaving 12 bases between them. The CDR3 protein is CASSQDGTMVSYEQYF. The CDR3 DNA reads as TGTGCCAGCAGCCAAGACGGGACGATGGTCTCCTACGAGCAGTACTTC.

This clonotype was seen repeatedly, ten times or more. The rearrangement joins TRBV5-1 to TRBJ2-1; D not resolved. The V gene's germline CDR1 is SGHRS and CDR2 YFSETQ. This CDR3 has 11 residues. Trimming cost V 4 bases and J 4 bases, with 3 bases left between them. CDR3 sequence reads: CASSPYNEQFF. In nucleotides, the CDR3 is TGCGCCAGCAGCCCGTACAATGAGCAGTTCTTC. Full variable domain (outside the CDR3, taken from reference TRBV5-1 and TRBJ2-1): KAGVTQTPRYLIKTRGQQVTLSCSPISGHRSVSWYQQTPGQGLQFLFEYFSETQRNKGNFPGRFSGRQFSNSRSEMNVSTLELGDSALYLCASSPYNEQFFGPGTRLTVL.

This clonotype was counted many times. The chain joins TRBV18 to TRBJ2-5, with 13 bases fitting TRBD2. CDR3 size: 17 residues. The J segment lost 0 bases and the V segment lost 6 bases, leaving 7 bases of the junction unmatched. From germline, CDR1 is KGHSH and CDR2 LQKENI. CDR3 DNA: TGTGCCAGCTCGCCCGGGACTAGCGGGGCCAACCAAGAGACCCAGTACTTC. Amino acids: CASSPGTSGANQETQYF.

This clonotype was recorded at least ten times. J is TRBJ2-3 and V is TRBV7-8; TRBD2 matches 7 bases. Trimming at V came to 5 bases and at J to 2 bases, leaving 7 bases not matched to a gene. The CDR3 runs to 15 residues. From germline, CDR1 is SGHVS and CDR2 FQNEAQ. DNA of the CDR3: TGTGCCAGCAGCCCCCGCGGGGGTTCCACAGATACGCAGTATTTT. Its translation is CASSPRGGSTDTQYF.

This clonotype was recorded at least ten times. The V and J genes are TRBV27 and TRBJ2-7; TRBD1 or TRBD2 may be the D gene (5 bases each). This CDR3 region has 12 residues. V shed 11 bases and J shed 3 bases, with 14 bases lying between them. Germline V gene lookup returns CDR1 MNHEY and CDR2 SMNVEV (reference sequence). The CDR3 region is CAGEGHLYEQYF. In DNA, the CDR3 is TGTGCCGGCGAGGGGCATCTCTACGAGCAGTACTTC.

This clonotype was counted at least ten times. The rearrangement uses TRBV10-3 and TRBJ2-7, with 10 bases matching TRBD1. This CDR3 contains 15 residues. V lost 5 bases to trimming and J lost 3 bases; unmatched junction nucleotides: 7. From germline, CDR1 is ENHRY and CDR2 SYGVKD. CDR3 protein: CAISSGTGEVYEQYF. CDR3 bases: TGTGCCATCAGTTCCGGGACAGGGGAGGTCTACGAGCAGTACTTC.

This clonotype showed up many times. The J gene is TRBJ1-2, the V gene TRBV4-1; 7 nucleotides match TRBD1. This CDR3 has 17 amino acids. The V gene end was trimmed by 3 bases and the J gene end by 0 bases; junction bases not matched to a gene: 10. Germline V gives CDR1 MGHRA, CDR2 YSYEKL. The CDR3 bases are TGCGCCAGCAGCCACATATGGGGGGACAGCGCTAACTATGGCTACACCTTC. It is translated as CASSHIWGDSANYGYTF.

This clonotype was seen at least ten times. This rearrangement joins TRBV7-2 to TRBJ2-5, with TRBD2 as a possible D gene (6 bases). V lost 1 base and J 5 bases, leaving 20 bases between the germline ends. The CDR3 contains 17 residues. The germline CDR1 and CDR2 sequences are SGHTA and FQGNSA. The CDR3 bases are TGTGCCAGCAGCTTAGGGCGGTCCGGGGAGGCGGGCGAGACCCAGTACTTC. This encodes CASSLGRSGEAGETQYF. The complete variable domain, with remaining parts taken from reference TRBV7-2 and TRBJ2-5, reads GAGVSQSPSNKVTEKGKDVELRCDPISGHTALYWYRQSLGQGLEFLIYFQGNSAPDKSGLPSDRFSAERTGGSVSTLTIQRTQQEDSAVYLCASSLGRSGEAGETQYFGPGTRLLVL.

There are many counts of this clonotype. The chain couples TRBV6-6 to TRBJ1-1; maybe TRBD1 (6 bases). CDR3 length: 12 residues. The V end was cut by 6 bases, the J end by 3 bases, with 8 bases between. CDR1 is MNHNY, CDR2 SVGAGI, per germline (reference sequence). The CDR3: CASRYRDTEAFF. CDR3 bases: TGTGCCAGCAGGTACAGGGACACTGAAGCTTTCTTT.

This clonotype has at least ten counts. The V and J genes are TRBV20-1 and TRBJ2-3, with 7 bases aligning to TRBD1. The germline CDR1 and CDR2 sequences are DFQATT and SNEGSKA (reference sequence). The CDR3 runs to 16 residues. After removal of 5 bases from V and 6 bases from J, the junction contained 17 bases not matched to a gene. The CDR3 sequence: CSALGADRDERDTQYF. CDR3 nucleotides: TGCAGTGCTCTGGGGGCAGACAGGGACGAGAGGGATACGCAGTATTTT.

The chain is built from TRBV5-1 and TRBJ2-7; D might be TRBD1 (5 bases). V was cut by 0 bases and J by 6 bases, with 7 bases left in between. Germline CDR1 reads SGHRS; CDR2 reads YFSETQ. There are 12 residues in the CDR3. The CDR3 region is CASSLAGFEQYF. The CDR3 coding sequence is TGCGCCAGCAGCTTGGCAGGGTTCGAGCAGTACTTC.

This clonotype was counted at least ten times. This chain connects TRBV2 to TRBJ1-5; D perhaps matches TRBD1 (6 bases). This CDR3 has 18 amino acids. Deletions cut 7 bases from V and 0 bases from J, with 22 bases between. Germline values: CDR1 SNHLY, CDR2 FYNNEI. CDR3 DNA: TGTGCCAGCACGTCCTTCAGGGGCCACCTTTATAGCAATCAGCCCCAGCATTTT. This translates into CASTSFRGHLYSNQPQHF.

There are many counts of this clonotype. This sequence joins TRBV6-2 or TRBV6-3 and TRBJ2-3; 16 bases are a match to TRBD2. The germline V gene encodes CDR1 MNHEY and CDR2 SVGEGT. The V gene end was trimmed by 1 base and the J gene end by 2 bases; junction bases not matched to a gene: 6. The CDR3 loop spans 19 amino acids. CDR3 loop: CASSYWGLAGGPDTDTQYF. As DNA, the CDR3 is TGTGCCAGCAGTTACTGGGGACTAGCGGGGGGGCCGGACACAGATACGCAGTATTTT.

This clonotype came up many times. This chain connects TRBV7-9 to TRBJ2-1, with a weak D call TRBD1 (6 bases). Germline values: CDR1 SEHNR, CDR2 FQNEAQ (reference sequence). The length of the CDR3 is 17 residues. V was trimmed by 5 bases and J by 5 bases, leaving 22 bases between them. The CDR3 sequence is CASSPKQQGLENNEQFF. The DNA of the CDR3 is TGTGCCAGCAGCCCGAAGCAACAGGGTTTAGAGAACAATGAGCAGTTCTTC.

By its share, this clonotype is medium-sized. V gene TRBV5-1 combines with J gene TRBJ1-1, with TRBD1 matching over 7 bases. Germline CDR1 and CDR2: SGHRS and YFSETQ. V was clipped by 0 bases and J by 4 bases; unmatched bases: 3. This CDR3 is 14 amino acids long. CDR3 nucleotide sequence: TGCGCCAGCAGCTTGGTAGCAGGGGGCACTGAAGCTTTCTTT. Encoded protein: CASSLVAGGTEAFF.

This clonotype appeared many times. The chain is built from TRBV28 and TRBJ2-2, with 9 bases aligning to TRBD1. The germline V gene has CDR1 MDHEN and CDR2 SYDVKM. The V gene end was trimmed by 5 bases and the J gene end by 1 base; junction bases not matched to a gene: 2. The CDR3 contains 15 residues. This CDR3 reads CASSAGQGNTGELFF. The CDR3 DNA is TGTGCCAGCAGTGCGGGACAGGGGAACACCGGGGAGCTGTTTTTT.

This clonotype counts as medium-sized. The gene calls are TRBV7-2 and TRBJ2-1; 9 bases map to TRBD2. Germline CDR1 is SGHTA and CDR2 is FQGNSA. The CDR3 is made up of 15 amino acids. The junction had 0 bases not matched to a gene; V was cut back by 3 bases and J by 0 bases. CDR3 sequence: CASSFSGGSYNEQFF. Here the CDR3 DNA reads TGTGCCAGCAGCTTTAGCGGGGGCTCCTACAATGAGCAGTTCTTC.

This clonotype came up many times. The rearrangement links TRBV27 to TRBJ1-2, with D perhaps TRBD1 (5 bases). The V gene's germline CDR1 is MNHEY and CDR2 SMNVEV (reference sequence). V lost 2 bases to trimming and J lost 8 bases, with 12 bases between them. CDR3 length: 13 residues. The CDR3 region has the DNA TGTGCCAGCAGTTTAGCGCAGGGTGGCGGCTACACCTTC. Amino acids: CASSLAQGGGYTF.

This clonotype was seen at least ten times. The chain links TRBV27 to TRBJ1-5; unclear D gene. CDR1 is MNHEY and CDR2 is SMNVEV in the germline V gene (reference sequence). Trimming pared 3 bases from V and 3 bases from J, leaving 6 bases between. The CDR3 has 13 residues. The CDR3 region is CASSFGYNQPQHF. The CDR3 DNA is TGTGCCAGCAGTTTCGGATACAATCAGCCCCAGCATTTT.

This clonotype has ten or more counts. The V and J genes are TRBV5-1 and TRBJ2-1; possibly TRBD2 for D (7 bases). The CDR3 runs 13 residues. CDR1 is SGHRS, CDR2 YFSETQ, per germline. V lost 2 bases and J lost 8, with 11 bases in between. The CDR3 reads CASSFVGGHEQFF. CDR3 bases: TGCGCCAGCAGCTTCGTGGGGGGGCATGAGCAGTTCTTC. Full variable domain (missing parts from reference TRBV5-1 and TRBJ2-1): KAGVTQTPRYLIKTRGQQVTLSCSPISGHRSVSWYQQTPGQGLQFLFEYFSETQRNKGNFPGRFSGRQFSNSRSEMNVSTLELGDSALYLCASSFVGGHEQFFGPGTRLTVL.

The sample holds many counts of this clonotype. The V gene is TRBV29-1, the J gene TRBJ1-1; D call uncertain. Trimming cost V 5 bases and J 4 bases, with 5 bases left between them. Germline assignment: CDR1 SQVTM and CDR2 ANQGSEA. CDR3 length: 10 residues. The CDR3 nucleotides read TGCAGCGTTCTAAGCACTGAAGCTTTCTTT. Residues: CSVLSTEAFF. Drawing the rest from reference TRBV29-1 and TRBJ1-1, the complete variable domain is SAVISQKPSRDICQRGTSLTIQCQVDSQVTMMFWYRQQPGQSLTLIATANQGSEATYESGFVIDKFPISRPNLTFSTLTVSNMSPEDSSIYLCSVLSTEAFFGQGTRLTVV.